Included here is one TCR beta chain sequence, with context. Its antigen is not identified. Quantitative 5'-RACE with molecular barcodes generated TCR beta libraries. TCRdb re-analysed the 5' RACE reads in MiXCR, keeping a single row per CDR3 protein. The sample gives approximately 260,000 distinct CDR3 sequences, around 9.2% of which show up once; around 6.8% is in the top ten. The data originate from a study of CD8 T cells in ankylosing spondylitis. General study results and limits: The study looked at matched synovial fluid samples from ankylosing spondylitis patients. Disease-linked clones were reported to be significantly enriched there.

The germline CDR1 and CDR2 sequences are MNHEY and SVGEGT. V lost 5 bases and J lost 4, with 14 bases in between. This CDR3 spans 14 amino acids. Sequencing was carried out using blood, either unsorted or a sorted T cell fraction (not recorded which). The source of this sequence is a male donor with ankylosing spondylitis or in good health (not recorded which). This chain uses TRBV6-2 or TRBV6-3 with TRBJ1-1; no firm D call. The CDR3 region has the DNA TGTGCCAGCAGTGATCCTGGGCGAGGCACTGAAGCTTTCTTT. It is translated as CASSDPGRGTEAFF.